A single sample is the source of the 13 T cell receptor beta chains below, sequenced in a study of cytomegalovirus exposure and HLA in healthy donors. Some clones are missing from TCRdb's copy, which holds only in-frame ones; the method was immunoSEQ multiplex PCR. The repertoire holds some 210,000 clones, with roughly 91% as singletons. Source material: PBMCs. These receptors all stem from a woman younger than 35 in good health and CMV-seropositive.

The V gene is TRBV5-1, the J gene TRBJ2-3; a weak D match, TRBD2 (5 bases). Germline-derived CDR1 and CDR2 are SGHRS and YFSETQ. This CDR3 region has 15 residues. V lost 4 bases and J 2 bases, leaving 14 bases between the germline ends. The CDR3 spells CASSPDSHTTDTQYF. In DNA, the CDR3 is TGCGCCAGCAGCCCGGACTCCCATACCACAGATACGCAGTATTTT.

This chain joins TRBV10-3 and TRBJ2-5, with 8 bases aligning to TRBD2. CDR1 and CDR2 from the germline V gene are ENHRY and SYGVKD. After removal of 8 bases from V and 1 base from J, the junction contained 6 bases not matched to a gene. CDR3 length: 14 residues. CDR3: CAIGTGGAQETQYF. In nucleotides, the CDR3 is TGTGCCATCGGGACGGGAGGGGCCCAAGAGACCCAGTACTTC.

The J gene is TRBJ1-1, the V gene TRBV9, with TRBD1 matching over 8 bases. The CDR3 covers 17 residues. Germline values: CDR1 SGDLS, CDR2 YYNGEE. The trim removed 6 bases at V and 2 bases at J, leaving 15 bases unmatched. CDR3 protein: CASTRGRDRLSNTEAFF. The CDR3 DNA follows: TGTGCCAGCACCCGAGGCCGGGACAGGCTATCAAACACTGAAGCTTTCTTT.

The gene calls are TRBV5-1 and TRBJ1-4; D uncertain. Germline CDR1 reads SGHRS; CDR2 reads YFSETQ. The CDR3 extends over 15 amino acids. Trimming removed 3 bases at V and 0 bases at J, with 9 bases between. CDR3 bases: TGCGCCAGCAGCTCAACAGTTGCAACTAATGAAAAACTGTTTTTT. Translated, it gives CASSSTVATNEKLFF.

V and J are TRBV25-1 and TRBJ2-1; TRBD2 matches at 10 bases. This CDR3 comprises 15 residues. The germline CDR1 and CDR2 sequences are MGHDK and SYGVNS. Germline trimming cut 5 bases from V and 8 bases from J; bases unmatched to any gene: 9. This CDR3 reads CASSRAGGVRDEQFF. The DNA for the CDR3 is TGTGCCAGCAGTAGAGCGGGAGGGGTCAGGGATGAGCAGTTCTTC.

The genes are TRBV4-1 and TRBJ2-7; no definite D call. With 4 bases removed from V and 0 bases from J, the gap between germline ends came to 4 bases. CDR3 length: 12 residues. CDR1 is MGHRA and CDR2 is YSYEKL in the germline V gene. CDR3 sequence (DNA): TGCGCCAGCAGCCCAAACTCCTACGAGCAGTACTTC. It specifies CASSPNSYEQYF.

V gene TRBV27 combines with J gene TRBJ2-7; D gene unclear. CDR3 length: 13 amino acids. CDR1 is MNHEY and CDR2 is SMNVEV in the germline V gene (reference sequence). V lost 5 bases to trimming and J lost 3 bases, with 11 bases between them. CDR3 DNA sequence: TGTGCCAGCAGTCTAGATCAGTTCTACGAGCAGTACTTC. This sequence encodes CASSLDQFYEQYF.

The V gene is TRBV27, the J gene TRBJ1-2, with 9 bases fitting TRBD1. CDR3 length equals 14 residues. CDR1 and CDR2 (germline): MNHEY, SMNVEV (reference sequence). Trimming removed 9 bases from V and 8 bases from J; junction bases left unmatched: 13. The CDR3 coding sequence is TGTGCCAGTGGGGTCTGGACAGGGGCACTAGGCTACACCTTC. Translating gives CASGVWTGALGYTF.

This clone was recorded once. The chain uses TRBV11-2 and TRBJ2-1; the match to TRBD2 covers 9 bases. V was pared by 3 bases and J by 0 bases, with 3 bases of the junction left unmatched. The CDR3 runs to 16 residues. Germline assignment: CDR1 SGHAT and CDR2 FQNNGV. CDR3 bases: TGTGCCAGCAGCTTTCATAGCGGGAGCTCCTACAATGAGCAGTTCTTC. This gives the protein CASSFHSGSSYNEQFF.

The J gene is TRBJ2-7, the V gene TRBV7-2; the D is unclear. V was trimmed by 5 bases and J by 0 bases, leaving 5 bases between them. The CDR3 is 12 residues long. Germline assignment: CDR1 SGHTA and CDR2 FQGNSA. The CDR3 DNA is TGTGCCAGCAGCCTTAACTCCTACGAGCAGTACTTC. Translated, it gives CASSLNSYEQYF.

This chain uses TRBV14 with TRBJ1-1; maybe TRBD1 (6 bases). Trimming left V 1 base short and J 4 bases short, with 16 bases between. CDR1 is SGHDN and CDR2 is FVKESK in the germline V gene. The CDR3 spans 16 residues. This CDR3 reads CASSQALGGAGTEAFF. The CDR3 nucleotides read TGTGCCAGCAGCCAAGCCCTGGGGGGGGCTGGCACTGAAGCTTTCTTT. Variable domain in full (rest from reference TRBV14 and TRBJ1-1): EAGVTQFPSHSVIEKGQTVTLRCDPISGHDNLYWYRRVMGKEIKFLLHFVKESKQDESGMPNNRFLAERTGGTYSTLKVQPAELEDSGVYFCASSQALGGAGTEAFFGQGTRLTVV.

This chain links TRBV9 with TRBJ2-7, with 7 bases aligning to TRBD1. V lost 3 bases to trimming and J lost 7 bases; unmatched junction nucleotides: 4. From germline, CDR1 is SGDLS and CDR2 YYNGEE. The CDR3 runs 12 residues. The CDR3 DNA follows: TGTGCCAGCAGCGGACAGGGCCGGGAGCAGTACTTC. This gives the protein CASSGQGREQYF.

The chain employs TRBV21-1 and TRBJ2-7; whether TRBD2, the table's D call, matches the DNA was not checked. TRBV21-1 is designated a pseudogene. CDR3 size: 15 residues. CDR3 protein: CASSKGGEKTCEQYF. For the CDR3, the DNA is TGTGCCAGCAGCAAAGGGGGGGAAAAAACTTGCGAGCAGTACTTC.